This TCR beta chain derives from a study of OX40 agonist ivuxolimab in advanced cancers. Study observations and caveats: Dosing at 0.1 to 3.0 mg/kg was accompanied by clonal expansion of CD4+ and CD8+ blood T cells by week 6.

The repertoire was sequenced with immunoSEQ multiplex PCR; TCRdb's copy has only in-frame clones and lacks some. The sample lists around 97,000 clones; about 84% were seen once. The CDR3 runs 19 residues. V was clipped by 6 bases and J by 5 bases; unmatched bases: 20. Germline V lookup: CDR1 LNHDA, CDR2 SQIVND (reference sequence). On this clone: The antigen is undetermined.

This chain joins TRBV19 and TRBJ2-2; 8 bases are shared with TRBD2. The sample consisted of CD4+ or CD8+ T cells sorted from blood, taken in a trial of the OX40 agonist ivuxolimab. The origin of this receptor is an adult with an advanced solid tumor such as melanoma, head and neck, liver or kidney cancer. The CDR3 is CASSRRRGLEKAETGELFF. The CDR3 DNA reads TGTGCCAGTAGCCGCCGAAGGGGACTAGAAAAAGCGGAGACCGGGGAGCTGTTTTTT.